The next 28 T cell receptor beta chains were all read from a single sample in a study of blood T cells in healthy people across ages. A sample-barcoded 5' primer and a J-beta primer mix were used in a second PCR of roughly 7 to 12 cycles. TCRdb itself ran the 5' RACE reads through MiXCR, one entry per CDR3 protein. The sample records 700,000 to 900,000 distinct CDR3 sequences, under 30% being singletons. This sample also appeared in a second study, on T cells of mothers and their children.

Sequenced sample: blood. The receptors come from a boy younger than 18 in good health.

V is TRBV12-3 or TRBV12-4 and J is TRBJ2-7, with D possibly being TRBD1 (6 bases). The CDR3 spans 15 residues. Trimming stripped 6 bases from V and 0 bases from J, with 15 bases between. The chain's CDR3 is CASSKTQGFSYEQYF. The CDR3 nucleotides are TGTGCCAGCAGCAAAACACAGGGATTCTCCTACGAGCAGTACTTC.

This chain links TRBV10-3 with TRBJ2-3; possibly TRBD1 for D (5 bases). V gave up 6 bases and J gave up 0 bases, with 13 bases separating them. The CDR3 is made up of 15 amino acids. Germline V gene sequence: CDR1 ENHRY, CDR2 SYGVKD. The CDR3 protein is CAISSTEDSTDTQYF. The DNA for the CDR3 is TGTGCCATCAGCTCGACAGAGGACAGCACAGATACGCAGTATTTT.

This rearrangement joins TRBV30 to TRBJ1-4; D is unclear. The CDR3 is 12 residues long. Trimming took 5 bases from V and 4 from J, leaving 8 bases between them. CDR1 GTSNPN and CDR2 SVGIG come from the germline V gene (reference sequence). In nucleotides, the CDR3 is TGTGCCTGGGACGGCATTAATGAAAAACTGTTTTTT. Protein: CAWDGINEKLFF.

The sample holds a few counts of this clonotype. The V and J genes are TRBV28 and TRBJ2-4; 10 bases are a match to TRBD1. V shed 6 bases, J shed 3 bases, and the junction held 5 bases outside the gene matches. The CDR3 runs to 15 residues. CDR1 MDHEN and CDR2 SYDVKM come from the germline V gene. Here the CDR3 reads CASRTGGAGKNIQYF. CDR3 DNA: TGTGCCAGCAGGACAGGGGGCGCTGGCAAAAACATTCAGTACTTC.

This clonotype has only one observation. This chain connects TRBV6-5 to TRBJ1-1; D gene uncertain. CDR1 is MNHEY, CDR2 SVGAGI, per germline. V lost 5 bases and J 3 bases, leaving 16 bases between the germline ends. CDR3 length: 15 residues. CDR3 residues: CASSRAARGDTEAFF. The CDR3 DNA reads as TGTGCCAGCAGTAGGGCAGCGCGCGGGGACACTGAAGCTTTCTTT.

There are a few counts of this clonotype. This chain connects TRBV5-6 to TRBJ2-3; no clear D. Germline lookup yields CDR1 SGHDT and CDR2 YYEEEE. V was pared by 0 bases and J by 6 bases, with 8 bases between. This CDR3 region has 13 residues. The CDR3 here is CASSLVATDTQYF. The CDR3 bases are TGTGCCAGCAGCTTGGTTGCCACGGATACGCAGTATTTT.

This sequence joins TRBV28 and TRBJ2-1; D gene ambiguous. CDR3 length equals 13 residues. Germline V gives CDR1 MDHEN, CDR2 SYDVKM. Trimming took off 0 bases at V and 2 bases at J, with 2 bases between the two ends. The CDR3 sequence: CASSLWAYNEQFF. The CDR3 nucleotides are TGTGCCAGCAGTTTATGGGCCTACAATGAGCAGTTCTTC.

This chain joins TRBV2 and TRBJ2-5; D is unresolved. The germline CDR1 and CDR2 sequences are SNHLY and FYNNEI. The CDR3 extends over 12 amino acids. CDR3 region: CPNRTNQETQYF. CDR3 bases: TGTCCCAACCGTACCAACCAAGAGACCCAGTACTTC.

This clonotype was counted only a few times. V usage is TRBV7-2 and J usage is TRBJ1-4; D ambiguous. The CDR3 loop spans 15 amino acids. Germline CDR1 is SGHTA and CDR2 is FQGNSA. V was cut by 5 bases and J by 2 bases, with 12 bases left in between. CDR3 loop: CASSPLGITNEKLFF. The CDR3 DNA follows: TGTGCCAGCAGCCCCCTCGGGATTACTAATGAAAAACTGTTTTTT.

This clonotype was counted a few times. CDR3 sequence (DNA): TGCAGCGTCCGGGCCTACATAAATAAGCAGTTCTTC. Amino acids: CSVRAYINKQFF. The chain employs TRBV29-1 and TRBJ2-1; D gene ambiguous. Between the trimmed V and J ends, which lost 6 bases and 11 bases, there was a span of 17 bases. Germline CDR1 reads SQVTM; CDR2 reads ANQGSEA. The CDR3 is made up of 12 amino acids.

The chain carries TRBV27 and TRBJ2-1; tentative D call: TRBD1 (6 bases). The closer fit of TRBJ2-5 to the DNA end suggests the J call may be wrong. The germline V gene has CDR1 MNHEY and CDR2 SMNVEV (reference sequence). CDR3 length equals 17 residues. CDR3 sequence reads: CASSFSSTETGWETQYF. The CDR3 DNA sequence: TGTGCCAGCAGTTTTTCGAGTACGGAAACAGGGTGGGAGACCCAGTACTTC.

The chain joins TRBV5-5 to TRBJ1-2, with D possibly matching TRBD1 (5 bases). The V end was cut by 0 bases, the J end by 7 bases, with 16 bases between. From germline, CDR1 is SGHKS and CDR2 YYEKEE (reference sequence). The CDR3 loop spans 15 amino acids. CDR3 sequence reads: CASSLEYGTKFGYTF. As DNA, the CDR3 is TGTGCCAGCAGCTTGGAATACGGGACTAAGTTTGGCTACACCTTC. The complete variable domain, with remaining parts taken from reference TRBV5-5 and TRBJ1-2, reads DAGVTQSPTHLIKTRGQQVTLRCSPISGHKSVSWYQQVLGQGPQFIFQYYEKEERGRGNFPDRFSARQFPNYSSELNVNALLLGDSALYLCASSLEYGTKFGYTFGSGTRLTVV.

A few counts support this clonotype. This chain's CDR3 is CASSPLSGGVYNEQFF. The CDR3 nucleotides read TGTGCCAGCTCACCACTGAGCGGGGGGGTCTACAATGAGCAGTTCTTC. J is TRBJ2-5 and V is TRBV18; TRBD2 matches at 10 bases. The DNA end is more similar to TRBJ2-1, so the J call may be wrong. In germline, CDR1 is KGHSH, CDR2 LQKENI. The CDR3 covers 16 residues.

The rearrangement uses TRBV28 and TRBJ2-7; a possible D gene is TRBD1 (6 bases). Germline CDR1 is MDHEN and CDR2 is SYDVKM. The V end was cut by 6 bases, the J end by 0 bases, with 12 bases between. This CDR3 has 14 amino acids. CDR3 residues: CASSDRRGSYEQYF. In nucleotides, the CDR3 is TGTGCCAGCAGCGATCGCAGGGGCTCCTACGAGCAGTACTTC.

This clonotype was observed a handful of times. DNA for the CDR3: TGTGCCAGCAGCTTTTGGCAGGGGGCGAATCAGCCCCAGCATTTT. Translated, it gives CASSFWQGANQPQHF. The chain is built from TRBV7-3 and TRBJ1-5; 8 nucleotides agree with TRBD1. J gave up 4 bases and V 3 bases, and 5 bases lay outside the gene matches. CDR1 SGHTA and CDR2 FQGTGA come from the germline V gene. The CDR3 loop spans 15 amino acids. The full variable domain, its missing parts supplied by reference TRBV7-3 and TRBJ1-5, is GAGVSQTPSNKVTEKGKYVELRCDPISGHTALYWYRQSLGQGPEFLIYFQGTGAADDSGLPNDRFFAVRPEGSVSTLKIQRTERGDSAVYLCASSFWQGANQPQHFGDGTRLSIL.

The chain employs TRBV15 and TRBJ1-1; no reliable D call. Per the germline V gene, CDR1 is LNHNV and CDR2 is YYDKDF (reference sequence). This CDR3 has 15 residues. V lost 5 bases, J lost 5 bases, and 18 bases lay in between. The CDR3 DNA follows: TGTGCCACCAGCTTAGCATCGACAATGGGGACTGAAGCTTTCTTT. It translates to CATSLASTMGTEAFF.

In its sample, this clonotype was seen many times. V gene TRBV5-1 combines with J gene TRBJ2-1; D call uncertain. This CDR3 region has 13 residues. The germline V gene has CDR1 SGHRS and CDR2 YFSETQ. With 0 bases removed from V and 8 bases from J, the gap between germline ends came to 9 bases. CDR3 residues: CASSLDARDEQFF. The DNA of the CDR3 is TGCGCCAGCAGCTTGGATGCTAGAGATGAGCAGTTCTTC.

This clonotype was observed a handful of times. This chain connects TRBV5-1 to TRBJ2-2; the match to TRBD1 covers 7 bases. Germline values: CDR1 SGHRS, CDR2 YFSETQ. V shed 5 bases, J shed 6 bases, and the junction held 13 bases outside the gene matches. The CDR3 runs 16 residues. The CDR3 reads CASRPPGQLISGELFF. CDR3 in DNA: TGCGCCAGCAGGCCTCCGGGACAGCTCATTTCCGGGGAGCTGTTTTTT.

The rearrangement uses TRBV10-2 and TRBJ1-2, with TRBD1 as a possible D gene (5 bases). The CDR3 totals 15 residues. V lost 6 bases, J lost 3 bases, and 17 bases lay in between. CDR1 is WSHSY, CDR2 SAAADI, per germline. The CDR3 sequence: CASSRWRDVDYGYTF. The CDR3 DNA follows: TGCGCCAGCAGCCGCTGGAGGGACGTGGACTATGGCTACACCTTC.

The chain is built from TRBV9 and TRBJ2-4, with D perhaps TRBD1 (6 bases). CDR1 and CDR2 from the germline V gene are SGDLS and YYNGEE. CDR3 size: 14 residues. V was trimmed by 0 bases and J by 9 bases, leaving 13 bases between them. This CDR3 reads CASSVGDTNAIQYF. DNA for the CDR3: TGTGCCAGCAGCGTAGGGGACACTAACGCCATTCAGTACTTC.

A single count supports this clonotype. The rearrangement joins TRBV7-2 to TRBJ2-5; tentatively, D is TRBD2 (6 bases). The germline V gene has CDR1 SGHTA and CDR2 FQGNSA. The length of the CDR3 is 13 residues. With 8 bases removed from V and 5 bases from J, the gap between germline ends came to 15 bases. CDR3 in amino acids: CASGKGRSETQYF. DNA of the CDR3: TGTGCCAGCGGAAAAGGGAGGTCCGAGACCCAGTACTTC.

Points on this clonotype: Relative to the germline gene, one junction end is altered; a read error may explain this. This chain links TRBV25-1 with TRBJ2-5, with D possibly called TRBD1 or TRBD2 (5 bases each). Per germline, CDR1 MGHDK and CDR2 SYGVNS. This CDR3 has 12 residues. This CDR3 is CASGEWGETQYF. The DNA for the CDR3 is TGTGCCAGCGGTGAATGGGGGGAGACCCAGTACTTC.

This clonotype has just a few counts. The V and J genes are TRBV7-9 and TRBJ1-3; 7 bases line up with TRBD1. Germline CDR1 SEHNR, CDR2 FQNEAQ (reference sequence). This CDR3 is built from 15 residues. V gave up 7 bases and J gave up 2 bases; unmatched junction bases: 8. This CDR3 is CASNPGTDTGNTIYF. The CDR3 bases are TGTGCCAGCAACCCCGGGACAGACACTGGAAACACCATATATTTT.

A few counts support this clonotype. The chain has TRBV7-6 and TRBJ1-2, with 8 bases lining up with TRBD1. CDR3 length: 14 amino acids. V trimming: 5 bases; J trimming: 5 bases; junction bases outside the gene matches: 7. CDR1 SGHVS and CDR2 FNYEAQ come from the germline V gene. DNA for the CDR3: TGTGCCAGCAGCCCGACGGGACAGGCATATGGCTACACCTTC. Residues: CASSPTGQAYGYTF.

The chain has TRBV12-3 or TRBV12-4 and TRBJ2-3; TRBD2 matches 9 bases. After removal of 2 bases from V and 4 bases from J, the junction contained 13 bases not matched to a gene. The CDR3 consists of 18 residues. CDR3 in DNA: TGTGCCAGCAGTTTACCTCGAGGGACTAGCTCCCTGGCAGATACGCAGTATTTT. Amino acid sequence: CASSLPRGTSSLADTQYF.

The genes are TRBV5-1 and TRBJ2-5, with 8 bases lining up with TRBD1. Matching the DNA end better, TRBJ2-1 makes the J call doubtful. CDR3 length: 15 residues. The V gene's germline CDR1 is SGHRS and CDR2 YFSETQ. CDR3 sequence (DNA): TGCGCCAGCAGCTTGTACAGGGGGATCCCTAATGAGCAGTTCTTC. This encodes CASSLYRGIPNEQFF.

This clonotype was counted many times. The genes are TRBV9 and TRBJ2-1; 8 nucleotides align to TRBD2. V dropped 2 bases and J dropped 8; count of bases not matched to a gene: 3. CDR1 is SGDLS, CDR2 YYNGEE, per germline. The CDR3 runs 13 residues. CDR3 in DNA: TGTGCCAGCAGCGTCTTAGCGGGGTATGAGCAGTTCTTC. It is translated as CASSVLAGYEQFF.

This clonotype was observed many times. The CDR3 loop is CASSFRGGSEKLFF. Here the CDR3 DNA reads TGTGCCAGCAGCTTCCGCGGAGGTAGCGAAAAACTGTTTTTT. The J gene is TRBJ1-4, the V gene TRBV11-1; D gene uncertain. This CDR3 has 14 amino acids. V shed 3 bases and J shed 8 bases, with 13 bases lying between them. Germline values: CDR1 SGHAT, CDR2 FQDESV (reference sequence).